The 26 T cell receptor beta chains given below trace back to one sample, sequenced in a study of human T cells and chemical hapten exposure. TCRdb reanalysed the RACE reads using MiXCR and keeps one entry per CDR3 protein. This table holds tens of thousands of distinct CDR3 sequences, approximately 11% found once. The time point is: patch test 2, 6 weeks after DPC sensitization. Treatment indicated: therapeutic diphenylcyclopropenone sensitization with weekly scalp DPC. This specimen was whole blood, taken in connection with sensitization to the hapten diphenylcyclopropenone (DPC). These receptors were obtained from a man aged 40-49 years with alopecia areata. Some clones in this sample may be carry-over from other donors' samples.

The chain carries TRBV18 and TRBJ2-3; TRBD2 matches 9 bases. Germline CDR1 KGHSH, CDR2 LQKENI. With 3 bases clipped from V and 4 bases from J, the junction kept 11 bases outside the gene matches. The CDR3 covers 17 residues. The CDR3 DNA sequence: TGTGCCAGCTCACCTGGAAAATGGGCGGGAGGGTCAGATACGCAGTATTTT. The encoded protein is CASSPGKWAGGSDTQYF. The full variable domain, with the rest looked up from reference TRBV18 and TRBJ2-3, is NAGVMQNPRHLVRRRGQEARLRCSPMKGHSHVYWYRQLPEEGLKFMVYLQKENIIDESGMPKERFSAEFPKEGPSILRIQQVVRGDSAAYFCASSPGKWAGGSDTQYFGPGTRLTVL.

This clonotype was found many times. The chain joins TRBV20-1 to TRBJ1-5; perhaps TRBD1 as D (5 bases). Trimming cost V 5 bases and J 1 base, with 15 bases left between them. CDR1 is DFQATT, CDR2 SNEGSKA, per germline (reference sequence). The CDR3 is 15 residues long. The CDR3 bases are TGCAGTGCTTTAACGGGGGTGGGCAGCAATCAGCCCCAGCATTTT. Encoded protein: CSALTGVGSNQPQHF.

J is TRBJ2-3 and V is TRBV20-1, with 7 nucleotides matching TRBD1. Germline V gene sequence: CDR1 DFQATT, CDR2 SNEGSKA (reference sequence). This CDR3 has 14 residues. V shed 1 base and J 5 bases; nucleotides not matched to a gene: 6. CDR3 sequence: CSARVRQGQDTQYF. The DNA of the CDR3 is TGCAGTGCTAGAGTCCGACAGGGTCAAGATACGCAGTATTTT.

This clonotype was seen a handful of times. The chain is built from TRBV11-2 and TRBJ1-4; D gene unclear. V was shortened by 5 bases and J by 8 bases, with 18 bases between the two germline ends. There are 15 residues in the CDR3. Germline CDR1 is SGHAT and CDR2 is FQNNGV. The CDR3 region is CASSIHLSRGEKLFF. For the CDR3, the DNA is TGTGCCAGCAGCATTCATCTCTCGCGAGGAGAAAAACTGTTTTTT.

This clonotype has a count of ten or more. V gene TRBV2 combines with J gene TRBJ2-7; TRBD2 matches at 13 bases. The CDR3 is made up of 15 amino acids. Germline V gene sequence: CDR1 SNHLY, CDR2 FYNNEI. J lost 6 bases, V lost 7 bases, and 9 bases had no gene match. CDR3 DNA: TGTGCCAGCACCTTCTTACTAGCGGGAGGGCCCGAGCAGTACTTC. Translated: CASTFLLAGGPEQYF.

This clonotype was recorded a few times. The gene calls are TRBV7-8 and TRBJ2-2, with TRBD2 matching over 11 bases. Germline-derived CDR1 and CDR2 are SGHVS and FQNEAQ. V trimming: 2 bases; J trimming: 7 bases; junction bases outside the gene matches: 6. The CDR3 spans 16 residues. The CDR3 DNA sequence: TGTGCCAGCAGCTTAAGGCTAGCGGGAGGTGGCGGGGAGCTGTTTTTT. It yields the protein CASSLRLAGGGGELFF.

The chain carries TRBV7-3 and TRBJ2-6; D perhaps matches TRBD2 (6 bases). Germline CDR1 SGHTA, CDR2 FQGTGA. The CDR3 loop spans 17 amino acids. V was clipped by 0 bases and J by 0 bases, with 9 bases between them. CDR3 loop: CASSLTGGPSGANVLTF. In DNA, the CDR3 is TGTGCCAGCAGCTTAACGGGGGGACCCTCTGGGGCCAACGTCCTGACTTTC.

At least ten counts were recorded for this clonotype. The gene calls are TRBV2 and TRBJ2-3; D unclear. CDR1 is SNHLY and CDR2 is FYNNEI in the germline V gene. This CDR3 contains 12 residues. V gave up 7 bases and J gave up 3 bases, with 8 bases separating them. This chain's CDR3 is CASNIRTDTQYF. The CDR3 coding sequence is TGTGCCAGCAATATAAGGACAGATACGCAGTATTTT.

In this sample, this clonotype turned up a few times. The V gene is TRBV6-1, the J gene TRBJ2-1; a possible D gene is TRBD1 (5 bases). Trimming removed 0 bases from V and 15 bases from J, with 18 bases in between. Germline CDR1 MNHNS, CDR2 SASEGT. The CDR3 extends over 14 amino acids. The chain's CDR3 is CASSEAGRPGLGFF. The CDR3 region has the DNA TGTGCCAGCAGTGAAGCGGGGCGGCCTGGCTTAGGGTTCTTC.

This clonotype was seen more than once but under ten times. The gene calls are TRBV11-1 and TRBJ2-7; 9 nucleotides align to TRBD1. V gave up 5 bases and J gave up 6 bases; unmatched junction bases: 5. The germline V gene encodes CDR1 SGHAT and CDR2 FQDESV (reference sequence). This CDR3 has 13 residues. For the CDR3, the DNA is TGTGCCAGCAGCCCCAGACAGGGGGGCGAGCAGTACTTC. Translation gives CASSPRQGGEQYF.

The chain's CDR3 is CASSEADRVWPLHF. Written as DNA, the CDR3 is TGTGCCAGCAGTGAAGCCGACCGGGTTTGGCCCCTCCACTTT. The chain combines TRBV6-1 with TRBJ1-6; D unresolved. Deletions cut 0 bases from V and 13 bases from J, with 13 bases between. This CDR3 is built from 14 residues. Germline V gene sequence: CDR1 MNHNS, CDR2 SASEGT.

This clonotype has only a few counts. This chain uses TRBV7-8 with TRBJ2-2, with 7 bases lining up with TRBD2. The V gene end was trimmed by 8 bases and the J gene end by 3 bases; junction bases not matched to a gene: 9. The CDR3 has 15 amino acids. CDR1 is SGHVS and CDR2 is FQNEAQ in the germline V gene. CDR3: CASHRSGGHTGELFF. The CDR3 DNA sequence: TGTGCCAGCCATAGATCGGGGGGACACACCGGGGAGCTGTTTTTT.

The CDR3 here is CATSTANYGYTF. The CDR3 DNA follows: TGTGCCACCTCGACGGCTAACTATGGCTACACCTTC. The chain combines TRBV11-3 with TRBJ1-2, with D unclear. From germline, CDR1 is SGHNT and CDR2 YENEEA. V was pared by 10 bases and J by 0 bases, with 9 bases between. The CDR3 is 12 amino acids. The full variable domain, its missing parts supplied by reference TRBV11-3 and TRBJ1-2, is EAGVVQSPRYKIIEKKQPVAFWCNPISGHNTLYWYLQNLGQGPELLIRYENEEAVDDSQLPKDRFSAERLKGVDSTLKIQPAELGDSAVYLCATSTANYGYTFGSGTRLTVV.

This clonotype was detected ten times or more. The rearrangement joins TRBV10-3 to TRBJ1-1; 10 positions agree with TRBD1. This CDR3 comprises 14 residues. Germline values: CDR1 ENHRY, CDR2 SYGVKD. V trimming: 6 bases; J trimming: 4 bases; junction bases outside the gene matches: 5. This chain's CDR3 is CAISPGQGGTEAFF. The CDR3 DNA reads as TGTGCCATCAGCCCCGGACAGGGGGGCACTGAAGCTTTCTTT.

This clonotype was detected only a few times. V and J are TRBV12-3 or TRBV12-4 and TRBJ2-3, with 7 positions matching TRBD2. CDR3 length: 16 residues. With 6 bases clipped from V and 3 bases from J, the junction kept 12 bases outside the gene matches. The CDR3 protein is CASRSPGRERTDTQYF. The CDR3 nucleotides are TGTGCCAGCAGGTCCCCCGGGCGGGAGCGTACAGATACGCAGTATTTT.

This clonotype was recorded a few times. The J gene is TRBJ2-1, the V gene TRBV20-1, with 9 bases identical to TRBD1. Trimming took 1 base from V and 3 from J; bases not matched to a gene: 4. CDR3 length equals 15 residues. Germline V gives CDR1 DFQATT, CDR2 SNEGSKA (reference sequence). The CDR3 loop is CSARGGTGIYNEQFF. For the CDR3, the DNA is TGCAGTGCTAGAGGCGGGACAGGGATCTACAATGAGCAGTTCTTC.

The rearrangement uses TRBV29-1 and TRBJ2-3; 7 positions agree with TRBD1. CDR1 is SQVTM and CDR2 is ANQGSEA in the germline V gene. Losses at the gene ends were 7 bases for V and 0 bases for J; bases not matched to a gene: 4. The CDR3 length is 13 residues. The chain's CDR3 is CSGWDSSTDTQYF. The CDR3 nucleotides read TGCAGCGGCTGGGACAGCAGCACAGATACGCAGTATTTT.

A few counts support this clonotype. The chain joins TRBV7-9 to TRBJ1-6; tentative D call: TRBD1 (6 bases). Germline V CDR1 and CDR2: SEHNR, FQNEAQ (reference sequence). Trimming stripped 5 bases from V and 8 bases from J, with 16 bases between. The CDR3 is made up of 15 amino acids. The CDR3 DNA is TGTGCCAGCAGCCTTCGTGCGTCAGGGGATTCACCCCTCCACTTT. It encodes CASSLRASGDSPLHF.

This clonotype occurred a few times. This sequence joins TRBV7-6 and TRBJ2-4; D is unclear. V lost 5 bases to trimming and J lost 0 bases, with 23 bases between them. The CDR3 is 19 residues long. Germline assignment: CDR1 SGHVS and CDR2 FNYEAQ. As DNA, the CDR3 is TGTGCCAGCAGCCCTTATGTTGGTGGGCCGGAAGGAGCCAAAAACATTCAGTACTTC. This gives the protein CASSPYVGGPEGAKNIQYF.

This clonotype turned up a few times. The chain employs TRBV12-3 or TRBV12-4 and TRBJ2-7; 10 nucleotides line up with TRBD2. The CDR3 consists of 15 residues. V lost 8 bases to trimming and J lost 7 bases; unmatched junction nucleotides: 14. The CDR3 here is CASGPSGRPYQEQYF. The DNA of the CDR3 is TGTGCCAGCGGGCCTAGCGGGAGACCCTATCAAGAGCAGTACTTC.

This clonotype was seen at least ten times. The chain uses TRBV28 and TRBJ2-7; D ambiguous. CDR3 length equals 11 residues. V gave up 8 bases and J gave up 2 bases, with 7 bases separating them. CDR1 and CDR2 (germline): MDHEN, SYDVKM. The CDR3 sequence is CASYGAYEQYF. The CDR3 DNA is TGTGCCAGCTACGGTGCCTACGAGCAGTACTTC.

A few counts support this clonotype. J is TRBJ2-3 and V is TRBV7-2; D is undetermined. The CDR3 has 17 residues. The germline CDR1 and CDR2 sequences are SGHTA and FQGNSA. V lost 5 bases to trimming and J lost 0 bases, with 18 bases between them. The CDR3 loop reads CASSKRSEPTSTDTQYF. CDR3 in DNA: TGTGCCAGCAGCAAGAGGTCCGAACCAACTAGCACAGATACGCAGTATTTT.

This clonotype came up a few times. The rearrangement joins TRBV25-1 to TRBJ1-2, with 8 bases lining up with TRBD1. CDR3 length equals 14 residues. J was trimmed by 1 base and V by 4 bases; bases with no gene match: 2. CDR1 and CDR2 from the germline V gene are MGHDK and SYGVNS. Here the CDR3 reads CASSGTGINYGYTF. CDR3 in DNA: TGTGCCAGCAGTGGGACAGGGATTAACTATGGCTACACCTTC.

This clonotype was seen a few times. V usage is TRBV2 and J usage is TRBJ2-3, with TRBD2 as a possible D gene (5 bases). The CDR3 is 12 amino acids. V lost 7 bases and J 5 bases, leaving 10 bases between the germline ends. Germline assignment: CDR1 SNHLY and CDR2 FYNNEI. CDR3 DNA sequence: TGTGCCAGCACCGATCGGGGAGATACGCAGTATTTT. Its translation is CASTDRGDTQYF.

CDR3 bases: TGTGCCAGCAGCTTAATCTTCCCTCCAGCGGGAGGAGAGACCCAGTACTTC. Its protein product is CASSLIFPPAGGETQYF. This rearrangement joins TRBV7-2 to TRBJ2-5, with 9 positions matching TRBD2. The CDR3 runs to 17 residues. The V gene end was trimmed by 2 bases and the J gene end by 4 bases; junction bases not matched to a gene: 11. Germline V CDR1 and CDR2: SGHTA, FQGNSA.

This clonotype was seen only a few times. V and J are TRBV28 and TRBJ2-3, with D possibly matching TRBD1 (6 bases). Germline CDR1 reads MDHEN; CDR2 reads SYDVKM. The CDR3 has 15 amino acids. V gave up 5 bases and J gave up 2 bases, with 14 bases separating them. CDR3: CASSQPAGATDTQYF. The CDR3 DNA reads TGTGCCAGCAGTCAGCCGGCAGGGGCCACAGATACGCAGTATTTT.